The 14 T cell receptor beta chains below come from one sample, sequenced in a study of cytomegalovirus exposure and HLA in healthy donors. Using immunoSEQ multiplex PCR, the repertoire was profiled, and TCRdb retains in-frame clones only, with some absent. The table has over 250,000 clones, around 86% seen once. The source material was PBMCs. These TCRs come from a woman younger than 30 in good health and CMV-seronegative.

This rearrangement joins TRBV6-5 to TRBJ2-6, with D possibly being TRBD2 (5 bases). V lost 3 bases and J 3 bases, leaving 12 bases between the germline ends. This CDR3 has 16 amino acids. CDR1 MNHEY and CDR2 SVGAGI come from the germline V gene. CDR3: CASSYDYQLGANVLTF. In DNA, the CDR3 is TGTGCCAGCAGTTATGACTATCAGCTTGGGGCCAACGTCCTGACTTTC.

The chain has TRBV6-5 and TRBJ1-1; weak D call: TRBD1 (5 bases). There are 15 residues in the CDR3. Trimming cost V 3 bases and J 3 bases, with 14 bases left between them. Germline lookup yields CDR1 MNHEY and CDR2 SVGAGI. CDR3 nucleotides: TGTGCCAGCAGTTATATCGGGGGACGCGACACTGAAGCTTTCTTT. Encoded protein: CASSYIGGRDTEAFF.

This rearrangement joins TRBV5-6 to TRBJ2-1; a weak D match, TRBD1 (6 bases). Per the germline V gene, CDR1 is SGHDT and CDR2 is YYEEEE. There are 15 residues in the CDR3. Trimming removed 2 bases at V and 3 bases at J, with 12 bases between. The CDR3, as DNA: TGTGCCAGCAGCTTTCAGAGGACAGTCTACAATGAGCAGTTCTTC. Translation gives CASSFQRTVYNEQFF.

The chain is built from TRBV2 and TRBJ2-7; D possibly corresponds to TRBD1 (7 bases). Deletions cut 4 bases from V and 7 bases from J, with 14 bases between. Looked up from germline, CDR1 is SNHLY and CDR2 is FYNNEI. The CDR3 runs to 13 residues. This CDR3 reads CASSVAGGSEQYF. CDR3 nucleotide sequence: TGTGCCAGCAGTGTGGCAGGGGGGAGTGAGCAGTACTTC.

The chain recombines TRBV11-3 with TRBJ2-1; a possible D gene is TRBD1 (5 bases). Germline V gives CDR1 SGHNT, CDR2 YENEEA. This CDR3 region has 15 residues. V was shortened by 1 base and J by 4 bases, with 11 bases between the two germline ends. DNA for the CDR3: TGTGCCAGCAGCTTAGGTGGGGCCGAATACAATGAGCAGTTCTTC. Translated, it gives CASSLGGAEYNEQFF.

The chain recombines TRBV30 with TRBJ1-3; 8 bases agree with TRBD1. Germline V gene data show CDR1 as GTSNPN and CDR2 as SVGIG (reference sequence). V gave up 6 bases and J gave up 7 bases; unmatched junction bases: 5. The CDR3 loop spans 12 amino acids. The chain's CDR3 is CACTQGANTIYF. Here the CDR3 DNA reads TGTGCCTGCACTCAGGGGGCCAACACCATATATTTT. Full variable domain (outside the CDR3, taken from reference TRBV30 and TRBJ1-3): SQTIHQWPATLVQPVGSPLSLECTVEGTSNPNLYWYRQAAGRGLQLLFYSVGIGQISSEVPQNLSASRPQDRQFILSSKKLLLSDSGFYLCACTQGANTIYFGEGSWLTVV.

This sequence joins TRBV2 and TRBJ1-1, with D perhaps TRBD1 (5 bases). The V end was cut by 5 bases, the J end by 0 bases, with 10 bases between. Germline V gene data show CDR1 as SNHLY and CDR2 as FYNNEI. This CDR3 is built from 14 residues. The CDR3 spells CASSLTVMNTEAFF. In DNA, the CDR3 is TGTGCCAGCAGTCTGACAGTGATGAACACTGAAGCTTTCTTT.

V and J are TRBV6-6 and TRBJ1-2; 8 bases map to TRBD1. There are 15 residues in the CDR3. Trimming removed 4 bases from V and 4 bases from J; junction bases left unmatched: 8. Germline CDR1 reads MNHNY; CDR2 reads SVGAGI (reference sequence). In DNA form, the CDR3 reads TGTGCCAGCAGTTCCGCGACAGGGGCAAGCTATGGCTACACCTTC. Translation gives CASSSATGASYGYTF.

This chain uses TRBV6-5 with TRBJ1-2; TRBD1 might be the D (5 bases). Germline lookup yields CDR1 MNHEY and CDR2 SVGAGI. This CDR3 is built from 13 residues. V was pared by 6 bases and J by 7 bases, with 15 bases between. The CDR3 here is CASRPPGVGGYTF. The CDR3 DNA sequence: TGTGCCAGCAGACCGCCGGGGGTGGGTGGCTACACCTTC.

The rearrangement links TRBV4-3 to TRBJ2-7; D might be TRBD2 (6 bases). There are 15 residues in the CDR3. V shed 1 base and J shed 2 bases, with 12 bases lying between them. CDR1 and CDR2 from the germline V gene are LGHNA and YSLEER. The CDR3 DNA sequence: TGCGCCAGCAGCCAAGTAACCCGGGAGACCTACGAGCAGTACTTC. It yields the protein CASSQVTRETYEQYF.

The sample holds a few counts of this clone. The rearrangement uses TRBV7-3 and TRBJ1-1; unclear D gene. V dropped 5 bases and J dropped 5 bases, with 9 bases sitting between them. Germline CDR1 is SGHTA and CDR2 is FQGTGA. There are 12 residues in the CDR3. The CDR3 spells CASSVGGTEAFF. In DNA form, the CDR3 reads TGTGCCAGCAGCGTGGGCGGGACTGAAGCTTTCTTT.

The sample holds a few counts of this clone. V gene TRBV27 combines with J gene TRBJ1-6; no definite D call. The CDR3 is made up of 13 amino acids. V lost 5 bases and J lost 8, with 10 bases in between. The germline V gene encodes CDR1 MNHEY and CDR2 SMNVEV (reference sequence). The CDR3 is CASSHRVYSPLHF. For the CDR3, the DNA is TGTGCCAGCAGTCACCGGGTGTATTCACCCCTCCACTTT.

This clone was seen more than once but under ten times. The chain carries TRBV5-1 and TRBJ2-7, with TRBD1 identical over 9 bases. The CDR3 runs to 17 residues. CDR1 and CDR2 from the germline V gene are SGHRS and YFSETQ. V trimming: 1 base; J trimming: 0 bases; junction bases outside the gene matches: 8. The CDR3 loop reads CASSLPFDRGDSYEQYF. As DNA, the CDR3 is TGCGCCAGCAGCTTGCCCTTCGACAGGGGGGACTCCTACGAGCAGTACTTC.

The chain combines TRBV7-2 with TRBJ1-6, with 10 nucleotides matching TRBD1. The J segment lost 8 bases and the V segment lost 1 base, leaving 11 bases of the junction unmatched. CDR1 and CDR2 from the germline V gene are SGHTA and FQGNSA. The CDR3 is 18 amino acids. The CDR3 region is CASSLEGTGASEDSPLHF. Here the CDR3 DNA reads TGTGCCAGCAGCTTAGAGGGGACAGGGGCGTCGGAGGATTCACCCCTCCACTTT.